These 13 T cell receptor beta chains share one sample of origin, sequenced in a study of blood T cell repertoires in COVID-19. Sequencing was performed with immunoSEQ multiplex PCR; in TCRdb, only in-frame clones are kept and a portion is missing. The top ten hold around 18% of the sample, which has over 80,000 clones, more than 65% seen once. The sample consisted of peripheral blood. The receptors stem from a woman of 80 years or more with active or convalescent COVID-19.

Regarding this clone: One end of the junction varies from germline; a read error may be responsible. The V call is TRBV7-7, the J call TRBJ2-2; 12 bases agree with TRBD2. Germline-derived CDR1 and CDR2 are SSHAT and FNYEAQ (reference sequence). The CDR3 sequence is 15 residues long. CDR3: CASSQRTSGAGELFF. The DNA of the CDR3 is TGTGCTAGCAGCCAGAGGACTAGCGGGGCCGGGGAGCTGTTTTTT.

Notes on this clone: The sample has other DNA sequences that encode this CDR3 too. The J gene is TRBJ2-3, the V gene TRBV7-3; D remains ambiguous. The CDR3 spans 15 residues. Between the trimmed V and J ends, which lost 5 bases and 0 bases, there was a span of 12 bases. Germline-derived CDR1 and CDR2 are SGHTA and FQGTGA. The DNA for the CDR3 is TGTGCCAGCAGCCTAGAACCCGCTAGCACAGATACGCAGTATTTT. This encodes CASSLEPASTDTQYF.

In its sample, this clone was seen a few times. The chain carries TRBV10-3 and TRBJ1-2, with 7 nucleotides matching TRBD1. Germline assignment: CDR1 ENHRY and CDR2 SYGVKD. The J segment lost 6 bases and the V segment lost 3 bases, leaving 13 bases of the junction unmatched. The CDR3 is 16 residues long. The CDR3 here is CAISDPDRALGHGYTF. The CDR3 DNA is TGTGCCATCAGTGATCCAGACAGGGCACTCGGGCATGGCTACACCTTC.

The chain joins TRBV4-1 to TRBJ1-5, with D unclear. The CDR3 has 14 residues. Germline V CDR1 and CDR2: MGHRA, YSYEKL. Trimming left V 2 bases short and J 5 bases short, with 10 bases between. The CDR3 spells CASSQREADQPQHF. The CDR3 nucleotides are TGCGCCAGCAGCCAACGGGAGGCCGATCAGCCCCAGCATTTT.

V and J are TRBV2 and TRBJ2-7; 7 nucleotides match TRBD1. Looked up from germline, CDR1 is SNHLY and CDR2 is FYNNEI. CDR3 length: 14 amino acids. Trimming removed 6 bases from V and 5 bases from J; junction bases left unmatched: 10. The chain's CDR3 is CASRRDRPRDEQYF. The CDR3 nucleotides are TGTGCCAGCAGACGGGACAGACCCCGGGACGAGCAGTACTTC.

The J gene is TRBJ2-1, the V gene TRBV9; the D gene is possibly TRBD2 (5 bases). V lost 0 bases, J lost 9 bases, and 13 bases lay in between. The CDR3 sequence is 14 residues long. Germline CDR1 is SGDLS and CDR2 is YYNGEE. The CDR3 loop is CASSVVMEAGEQFF. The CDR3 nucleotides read TGTGCCAGCAGCGTAGTCATGGAGGCGGGTGAGCAGTTCTTC.

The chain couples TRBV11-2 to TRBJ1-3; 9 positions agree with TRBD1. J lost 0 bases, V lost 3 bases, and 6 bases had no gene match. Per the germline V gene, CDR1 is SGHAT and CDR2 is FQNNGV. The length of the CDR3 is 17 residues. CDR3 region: CASSFGTGIDSGNTIYF. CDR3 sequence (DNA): TGTGCCAGCAGCTTTGGGACAGGGATCGACTCTGGAAACACCATATATTTT.

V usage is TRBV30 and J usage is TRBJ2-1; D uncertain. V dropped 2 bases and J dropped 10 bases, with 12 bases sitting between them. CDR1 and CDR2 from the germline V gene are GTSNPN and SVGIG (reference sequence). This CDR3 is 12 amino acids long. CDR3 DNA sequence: TGTGCCTGGAGTTGGGCTTCCCGCGAGCAGTTCTTC. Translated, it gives CAWSWASREQFF.

CDR3 amino acids: CATSRGGAGANVLTF. CDR3 DNA: TGTGCCACCAGCCGAGGGGGGGCTGGGGCCAACGTCCTGACTTTC. The chain uses TRBV15 and TRBJ2-6; D possibly corresponds to TRBD2 (7 bases). CDR1 and CDR2 (germline): LNHNV, YYDKDF (reference sequence). The CDR3 loop spans 15 amino acids. The V and J ends lost 5 bases and 2 bases respectively, with 10 bases between them.

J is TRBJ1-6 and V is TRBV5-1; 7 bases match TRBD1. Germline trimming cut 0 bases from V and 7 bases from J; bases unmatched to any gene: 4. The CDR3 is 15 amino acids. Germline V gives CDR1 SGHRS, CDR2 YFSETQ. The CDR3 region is CASSLDPGGNSPLHF. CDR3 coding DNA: TGCGCCAGCAGCTTGGATCCAGGGGGGAATTCACCCCTCCACTTT.

The DNA for the CDR3 is TGTGCCAGCAGTTACTCGAGAGGCGGGGGTTACAATGAGCAGTTCTTC. Translating gives CASSYSRGGGYNEQFF. This chain connects TRBV6-5 to TRBJ2-1; TRBD2 aligns across 7 bases. The germline V gene has CDR1 MNHEY and CDR2 SVGAGI. Unmatched junction bases numbered 6, after V lost 0 bases and J lost 4 bases. The CDR3 extends over 16 amino acids.

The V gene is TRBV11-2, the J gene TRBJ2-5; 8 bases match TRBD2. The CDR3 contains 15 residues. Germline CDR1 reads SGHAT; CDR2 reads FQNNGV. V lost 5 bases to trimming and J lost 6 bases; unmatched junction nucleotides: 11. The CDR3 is CASSVGLEGEKTQYF. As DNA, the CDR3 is TGTGCCAGCAGCGTGGGACTAGAGGGCGAAAAGACCCAGTACTTC. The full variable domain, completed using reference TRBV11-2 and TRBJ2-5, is EAGVAQSPRYKIIEKRQSVAFWCNPISGHATLYWYQQILGQGPKLLIQFQNNGVVDDSQLPKDRFSAERLKGVDSTLKIQPAKLEDSAVYLCASSVGLEGEKTQYFGPGTRLLVL.

The CDR3 loop is CASSLYRGYTEAFF. The CDR3 DNA follows: TGTGCCAGCAGTTTATACCGGGGGTACACTGAAGCTTTCTTT. The chain uses TRBV27 and TRBJ1-1; D is perhaps TRBD1 (5 bases). The V gene's germline CDR1 is MNHEY and CDR2 SMNVEV (reference sequence). V was trimmed by 1 base and J by 3 bases, leaving 9 bases between them. The CDR3 is 14 amino acids.